One and the same sample provided the 22 T cell receptor beta chains below, sequenced in a study of patients and donors after allogeneic stem cell transplantation. TCRdb used MiXCR to reprocess the RT-PCR reads, holding one entry per CDR3 protein. The sample includes some 960,000 distinct CDR3 sequences, under 20% of them seen just once. Sequencing used blood, either unsorted or a sorted T cell fraction (not recorded which). The receptors were gathered from a human donor who was either an allogeneic HSCT recipient or a stem cell or donor lymphocyte infusion donor (not recorded which). It is not recorded whose cells these are; they may come from a transplant donor.

This clonotype was picked up one time. The chain carries TRBV4-2 and TRBJ1-2; 8 bases are a match to TRBD1. Trimming cost V 3 bases and J 2 bases; bases outside gene matches: 11. There are 17 residues in the CDR3. CDR1 LGHNA and CDR2 YNFKEQ come from the germline V gene. The CDR3 coding sequence is TGTGCCAGCAGCCATCTTCGTGGACAGGGCTTAAACTATGGCTACACCTTC. As protein: CASSHLRGQGLNYGYTF.

This chain links TRBV14 with TRBJ2-6, with 8 nucleotides matching TRBD1. Germline CDR1 reads SGHDN; CDR2 reads FVKESK. The CDR3 totals 16 residues. Germline trimming cut 3 bases from V and 2 bases from J; bases unmatched to any gene: 3. As DNA, the CDR3 is TGTGCCAGCAGCCAGCAGGGGGCTGCTGGGGCCAACGTCCTGACTTTC. Protein product: CASSQQGAAGANVLTF.

This clonotype showed up just a few times. The chain has TRBV12-3 or TRBV12-4 and TRBJ1-1; D is unclear. Trimming took 5 bases from V and 6 from J, leaving 13 bases between them. The CDR3 has 13 amino acids. The CDR3 sequence is CASSAKRWAEAFF. DNA of the CDR3: TGTGCCAGCAGTGCGAAACGGTGGGCTGAAGCTTTCTTT.

A few counts support this clonotype. The chain joins TRBV5-1 to TRBJ2-1; TRBD2 might be the D (6 bases). CDR1 and CDR2 (germline): SGHRS, YFSETQ. The V gene lost 4 bases and the J gene lost 2 bases, with 16 bases spanning the gap. CDR3 size: 16 residues. The CDR3 reads CASSGEAGSAYNEQFF. The CDR3 DNA reads as TGCGCCAGCAGCGGGGAGGCGGGAAGCGCCTACAATGAGCAGTTCTTC.

V is TRBV20-1 and J is TRBJ2-7, with 9 bases that match TRBD1. Per the germline V gene, CDR1 is DFQATT and CDR2 is SNEGSKA (reference sequence). The CDR3 extends over 14 amino acids. V lost 3 bases and J lost 6; bases outside the gene matches: 9. In DNA, the CDR3 is TGCAGTGCTAGGGTGGGACAGGGAGCCCCCGAGCAGTACTTC. This sequence encodes CSARVGQGAPEQYF.

The CDR3 protein is CSARDMGQGAGYTF. In DNA, the CDR3 is TGCAGTGCTAGAGATATGGGACAGGGAGCTGGCTACACCTTC. The V and J genes are TRBV20-1 and TRBJ1-2, with TRBD1 identical over 9 bases. Trimming at V came to 0 bases and at J to 7 bases, leaving 6 bases not matched to a gene. CDR3 size: 14 residues. Per germline, CDR1 DFQATT and CDR2 SNEGSKA (reference sequence).

V gene TRBV11-1 combines with J gene TRBJ2-1, with D possibly being TRBD2 (6 bases). Germline loops: CDR1 SGHAT, CDR2 FQDESV (reference sequence). The V and J ends lost 4 bases and 1 base respectively, with 20 bases between them. The CDR3 has 18 amino acids. CDR3 DNA sequence: TGTGCCAGCAGCTCAGGGTCATATAGCGGACTTTCCTACAATGAGCAGTTCTTC. This translates into CASSSGSYSGLSYNEQFF.

Concerning this clonotype itself: A much larger clone is a single base away; this may be a read error. The chain employs TRBV5-1 and TRBJ1-2; 10 positions match TRBD1. J lost 2 bases, V lost 5 bases, and 3 bases had no gene match. CDR1 and CDR2 from the germline V gene are SGHRS and YFSETQ. The CDR3 contains 14 residues. The chain's CDR3 is CASREGQGNYGYTF. CDR3 DNA: TGCGCCAGCAGGGAGGGACAGGGGAACTATGGCTACACCTTC.

The chain links TRBV3-1 to TRBJ1-2; D ambiguous. Looked up from germline, CDR1 is LGHDT and CDR2 is YNNKEL (reference sequence). The CDR3 contains 13 residues. V was shortened by 0 bases and J by 8 bases, with 10 bases between the two germline ends. CDR3 loop: CASSQDLRWGYTF. DNA for the CDR3: TGTGCCAGCAGCCAAGATCTTCGTTGGGGCTACACCTTC.

This clonotype came up a few times. The chain recombines TRBV29-1 with TRBJ1-1; D is perhaps TRBD1 (5 bases). Germline V CDR1 and CDR2: SQVTM, ANQGSEA. The CDR3 sequence is 13 residues long. V lost 1 base and J lost 5, with 11 bases in between. The CDR3 region has the DNA TGCAGCGTTGAAGTCAGGGTGGAGACTGAAGCTTTCTTT. It is translated as CSVEVRVETEAFF.

The gene calls are TRBV6-1 and TRBJ1-2, with 7 bases aligning to TRBD1. Germline V gene data show CDR1 as MNHNS and CDR2 as SASEGT. The J segment lost 5 bases and the V segment lost 5 bases, leaving 8 bases of the junction unmatched. CDR3 length: 14 amino acids. The CDR3 region is CASSKDREGYGYTF. The CDR3 DNA reads TGTGCCAGCAGTAAAGACAGGGAAGGGTATGGCTACACCTTC.

This clonotype came up a few times. The CDR3 DNA reads TGTGCCAGCAGCTCGCTAGCGGGGGGCCTGTCGGATACGCAGTATTTT. It yields the protein CASSSLAGGLSDTQYF. V and J are TRBV6-1 and TRBJ2-3, with 11 bases lining up with TRBD2. The CDR3 is made up of 16 amino acids. Germline V gene data show CDR1 as MNHNS and CDR2 as SASEGT. The V and J ends lost 6 bases and 6 bases, in that order; junction bases with no gene match: 11.

The J gene is TRBJ2-2, the V gene TRBV9; D is unresolved. Trimming took off 0 bases at V and 5 bases at J, with 8 bases between the two ends. The germline gives CDR1 SGDLS, CDR2 YYNGEE. The CDR3 is 14 residues long. CDR3 amino acids: CASSVAIGTGELFF. The CDR3, as DNA: TGTGCCAGCAGCGTAGCCATCGGGACCGGGGAGCTGTTTTTT.

This clonotype was seen only a few times. This rearrangement joins TRBV20-1 to TRBJ2-7, with TRBD2 matching 8 bases. The CDR3 loop spans 13 amino acids. CDR1 is DFQATT and CDR2 is SNEGSKA in the germline V gene (reference sequence). With 7 bases clipped from V and 5 bases from J, the junction kept 10 bases outside the gene matches. CDR3 nucleotides: TGCAGTGGGGGTGGCGGGGGGCTTAACGAGCAGTACTTC. The encoded protein is CSGGGGGLNEQYF.

This clonotype has a handful of counts. This chain connects TRBV7-9 to TRBJ2-2, with D perhaps matching TRBD2 (5 bases). The germline V gene encodes CDR1 SEHNR and CDR2 FQNEAQ (reference sequence). This CDR3 comprises 12 residues. Trimming removed 5 bases from V and 8 bases from J, with 9 bases in between. The CDR3 DNA sequence: TGTGCCAGCAGCGGGAGTTCTGGGGAGCTGTTTTTT. Translation gives CASSGSSGELFF.

This clonotype has more than one count but fewer than ten. This rearrangement joins TRBV5-1 to TRBJ2-7; D may correspond to TRBD1 or TRBD2 (5 bases each). The ends were cut back, 3 bases at V and 4 bases at J, with 14 bases in the middle. The CDR3 is 14 amino acids. Germline lookup yields CDR1 SGHRS and CDR2 YFSETQ. The CDR3 nucleotides read TGCGCCAGCAGCTCTGCCGGGACGGAATACGAGCAGTACTTC. It translates to CASSSAGTEYEQYF.

There are a few counts of this clonotype. The chain carries TRBV5-6 and TRBJ1-1; the D is unclear. CDR3 length equals 14 residues. Germline V gives CDR1 SGHDT, CDR2 YYEEEE. V shed 0 bases and J shed 5 bases, with 11 bases lying between them. CDR3 region: CASSLGSRLTEAFF. CDR3 nucleotides: TGTGCCAGCAGCTTGGGAAGCCGGTTAACTGAAGCTTTCTTT.

This clonotype occurred a few times. The chain employs TRBV27 and TRBJ2-7, with 9 bases identical to TRBD1. Germline V gives CDR1 MNHEY, CDR2 SMNVEV (reference sequence). Losses at the gene ends were 5 bases for V and 5 bases for J; bases not matched to a gene: 7. The CDR3 sequence is 14 residues long. The CDR3 region has the DNA TGTGCCAGCAGTATTGGACAGGGGATCGACGAGCAGTACTTC. This encodes CASSIGQGIDEQYF.

In this sample, this clonotype turned up many times. The chain has TRBV5-1 and TRBJ2-7; D uncertain. The CDR3 covers 14 residues. The V gene's germline CDR1 is SGHRS and CDR2 YFSETQ. V was trimmed by 2 bases and J by 1 base, leaving 10 bases between them. CDR3 sequence (DNA): TGCGCCAGCAGCTTCCAAGGGTTGTCCTACGAGCAGTACTTC. The encoded protein is CASSFQGLSYEQYF.

This clonotype was seen only a few times. The chain combines TRBV5-1 with TRBJ1-2; 7 bases line up with TRBD1. This CDR3 has 15 amino acids. J gave up 2 bases and V 0 bases, and 4 bases lay outside the gene matches. Germline values: CDR1 SGHRS, CDR2 YFSETQ. CDR3 nucleotides: TGCGCCAGCAGCTTGGCTCCACAGGGGAACTATGGCTACACCTTC. It is translated as CASSLAPQGNYGYTF.

Turning to this clonotype: A junction end diverges from the germline sequence, so it may reflect a read error. The chain is built from TRBV3-1 and TRBJ1-4; 11 bases map to TRBD1. The CDR3 sequence is 12 residues long. The germline V gene has CDR1 LGHDT and CDR2 YNNKEL (reference sequence). CDR3 residues: CASSHGQGASVF. CDR3 DNA: TGTGCCAGCAGCCACGGACAGGGGGCTTCGGTTTTT.

This clonotype was found a few times. V is TRBV21-1 and J is TRBJ2-7; the D call in the table, TRBD1, was not verified against the DNA. TRBV21-1 is labeled a pseudogene. The CDR3 consists of 15 residues. The CDR3 spells CASSVPPGPHYEQYF. In DNA form, the CDR3 reads TGTGCCAGCAGCGTACCTCCGGGACCGCACTACGAGCAGTACTTC.